Listed below are T cell receptor beta chains from one sample, sequenced in a study of vaccination effects on CD4 cells after COVID-19. Their antigen targets remain unknown. The repertoire was sequenced with immunoSEQ multiplex PCR; TCRdb's copy has only in-frame clones and lacks some. This table holds around 26,000 clones, approximately 78% found once. Sample: CD4+ T cells from PBMCs cultured with HCoV-NL63 spike peptides, taken before COVID-19 vaccination. These receptors all come from a human donor who had a prior SARS-CoV-2 infection. CDR3s include the opening cysteine and the closing phenylalanine or tryptophan. The D gene is left open where the match is weak. Some rows mark clone size as missing; the rest say once, few, many or name a class of expanded clone.

CASSYWTSGGYLDTQYF	TGTGCCAGCAGTTACTGGACTAGCGGGGGGTATCTGGATACGCAGTATTTT	TRBJ2-3	TRBD2	-	TRBV6-2/TRBV6-3
CASDTGGRETQYF	TGTGCCAGCGATACTGGGGGCAGGGAGACCCAGTACTTC	TRBJ2-5	-	-	TRBV5-4
CATSDSGQGFYEQFF	TGTGCCACCAGTGATTCGGGACAGGGTTTCTATGAGCAGTTCTTC	TRBJ2-1	TRBD1	-	TRBV24-1
CASSAAGGPHLDEQFF	TGTGCCAGCAGTGCCGCGGGAGGGCCGCATCTCGATGAGCAGTTCTTC	TRBJ2-1	TRBD2	-	TRBV6-2/TRBV6-3
CATSDSVTGETQYF	TGTGCCACCAGTGATTCGGTGACAGGGGAGACCCAGTACTTC	TRBJ2-5	TRBD1	-	TRBV24-1
CASGALDGYEKLFF	TGTGCCAGCGGAGCCTTGGACGGGTATGAAAAACTGTTTTTT	TRBJ1-4	-	-	TRBV28
CASSQGVAGGHYEQYF	TGTGCCAGCAGCCAAGGGGTAGCGGGAGGGCATTACGAGCAGTACTTC	TRBJ2-7	TRBD2	-	TRBV3-1/TRBV3-2
CASSSTGDRIQPQHF	TGTGCCAGCAGCTCGACAGGGGATAGGATTCAGCCCCAGCATTTT	TRBJ1-5	TRBD1	-	TRBV28
CASRGLAAQRYEQYF	TGTGCCAGCAGGGGACTAGCGGCTCAGAGGTACGAGCAGTACTTC	TRBJ2-7	TRBD2	-	TRBV28
CASSPIGGGTDTQYF	TGTGCCAGCTCACCAATAGGAGGGGGCACAGATACGCAGTATTTT	TRBJ2-3	-	-	TRBV18
CASSLSGTSTGELFF	TGTGCCAGCAGCTTATCCGGGACCAGCACCGGGGAGCTGTTTTTT	TRBJ2-2	-	-	TRBV7-3
CASSLRGGTGELFF	TGTGCCAGCAGCTTACGAGGGGGAACCGGGGAGCTGTTTTTT	TRBJ2-2	-	-	TRBV7-3
CASSSYRTGENTEAFF	TGTGCCAGCAGCTCGTATAGGACAGGGGAGAACACTGAAGCTTTCTTT	TRBJ1-1	TRBD1	few	TRBV5-4
CASSPGTGNYEQYF	TGTGCCAGCAGCCCCGGGACAGGGAACTACGAGCAGTACTTC	TRBJ2-7	TRBD1	-	TRBV2
CASRPSGAETQYF	TGTGCCAGCAGACCTAGCGGGGCGGAGACCCAGTACTTC	TRBJ2-5	TRBD2	-	TRBV27
CASSPRQGIAYEQYF	TGTGCCAGCTCACCCCGACAGGGGATCGCCTACGAGCAGTACTTC	TRBJ2-7	TRBD1	-	TRBV18